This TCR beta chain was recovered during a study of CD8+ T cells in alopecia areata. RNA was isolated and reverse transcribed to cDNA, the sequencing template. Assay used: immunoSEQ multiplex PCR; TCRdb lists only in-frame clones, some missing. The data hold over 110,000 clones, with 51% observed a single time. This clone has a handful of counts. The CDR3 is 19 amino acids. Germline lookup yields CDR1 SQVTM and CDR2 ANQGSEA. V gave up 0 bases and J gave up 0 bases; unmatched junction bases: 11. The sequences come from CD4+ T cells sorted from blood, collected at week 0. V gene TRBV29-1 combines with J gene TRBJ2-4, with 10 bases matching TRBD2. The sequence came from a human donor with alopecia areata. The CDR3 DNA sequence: TGCAGCGTTGAAGATTCGAGGCTAGCGGGAGACTTAGCCAAAAACATTCAGTACTTC. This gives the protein CSVEDSRLAGDLAKNIQYF. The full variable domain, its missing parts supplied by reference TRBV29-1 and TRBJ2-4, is SAVISQKPSRDICQRGTSLTIQCQVDSQVTMMFWYRQQPGQSLTLIATANQGSEATYESGFVIDKFPISRPNLTFSTLTVSNMSPEDSSIYLCSVEDSRLAGDLAKNIQYFGAGTRLSVL.